A single sample gave rise to the 32 T cell receptor beta chains below, sequenced in a study of PD-1 blockade in classical Hodgkin lymphoma. Time point defined: cycle 4 day 1 (C4D1), after more than five weeks of nivolumab. There was relapse after autologous stem cell transplantation in every patient, and there was variation in brentuximab vedotin exposure. The assay was immunoSEQ multiplex PCR, and TCRdb's table has in-frame clones only and misses some. The sample contains roughly 30,000 clones, about four fifths of which appear only once. The source was peripheral blood mononuclear cells (PBMCs), collected before the fourth cycle of nivolumab. The receptors were gathered from a human donor with classical Hodgkin lymphoma.

V and J are TRBV9 and TRBJ2-5; maybe TRBD2 (6 bases). Germline lookup yields CDR1 SGDLS and CDR2 YYNGEE. V was clipped by 2 bases and J by 5 bases, with 13 bases between them. CDR3 length: 14 amino acids. The CDR3 DNA reads as TGTGCCAGCAGCGTGGGGTCTGGGAGGGAGACCCAGTACTTC. Protein product: CASSVGSGRETQYF.

This rearrangement joins TRBV5-1 to TRBJ1-4; 8 bases are a match to TRBD1. The germline gives CDR1 SGHRS, CDR2 YFSETQ. The CDR3 is made up of 14 amino acids. Losses at the gene ends were 4 bases for V and 4 bases for J; bases not matched to a gene: 3. The CDR3 DNA is TGCGCCAGCAGCCAGGGGGCCCGTAATGAAAAACTGTTTTTT. It codes for CASSQGARNEKLFF.

CDR3 sequence reads: CASSPTPGRGPSTDTQYF. The CDR3 region has the DNA TGTGCCAGCAGCCCTACCCCGGGTCGGGGCCCTAGCACAGATACGCAGTATTTT. The chain recombines TRBV28 with TRBJ2-3; perhaps D is TRBD1 or TRBD2 (5 bases each). This CDR3 region has 18 residues. Trimming left V 6 bases short and J 0 bases short, with 22 bases between. Germline assignment: CDR1 MDHEN and CDR2 SYDVKM.

In this sample, this clone turned up a few times. This chain connects TRBV4-1 to TRBJ1-2; the match to TRBD1 covers 9 bases. V trimming: 0 bases; J trimming: 8 bases; junction bases outside the gene matches: 7. This CDR3 region has 15 residues. Germline V lookup: CDR1 MGHRA, CDR2 YSYEKL. In DNA, the CDR3 is TGCGCCAGCAGCCAAGATGGACAGGGGTGGGGGGGCTACACCTTC. This codes for CASSQDGQGWGGYTF.

The CDR3 region has the DNA TGTGCCAGTAGTATAGATCAGCTGGCCGGGAATCAGCCCCAGCATTTT. Translating it yields CASSIDQLAGNQPQHF. J is TRBJ1-5 and V is TRBV19; no definite D call. V was shortened by 0 bases and J by 4 bases, with 13 bases between the two germline ends. This CDR3 comprises 16 residues. CDR1 is LNHDA, CDR2 SQIVND, per germline (reference sequence).

The rearrangement links TRBV6-6 to TRBJ2-1; 10 bases align to TRBD2. The V segment lost 6 bases and the J segment 3 bases; nucleotides outside the gene matches: 8. CDR1 and CDR2 from the germline V gene are MNHNY and SVGAGI (reference sequence). This CDR3 region has 16 residues. The CDR3 DNA follows: TGTGCCAGCAGCTGGGTTGAGCGGGGGGGCTACAATGAGCAGTTCTTC. Its protein is CASSWVERGGYNEQFF.

The chain has TRBV7-8 and TRBJ2-5, with D unclear. The tail of the sequence fits TRBJ2-7 better, so the J call may be wrong. The germline gives CDR1 SGHVS, CDR2 FQNEAQ. This CDR3 has 15 amino acids. CDR3 nucleotides: TGTGCCAGCAGCCGGGCAGATCGAGACTCCTACGAGCAGTACTTC. This codes for CASSRADRDSYEQYF.

The genes are TRBV7-2 and TRBJ2-1; maybe TRBD2 (6 bases). From germline, CDR1 is SGHTA and CDR2 FQGNSA. The CDR3 is made up of 16 amino acids. V was pared by 5 bases and J by 2 bases, with 16 bases between. The CDR3 coding sequence is TGTGCCAGCAGCCCCGTTGGGGGGATCCCCTACAATGAGCAGTTCTTC. It yields the protein CASSPVGGIPYNEQFF.

This clone was seen only once. The chain has TRBV5-1 and TRBJ1-1; unclear D gene. Per germline, CDR1 SGHRS and CDR2 YFSETQ. The CDR3 consists of 11 residues. V was shortened by 4 bases and J by 11 bases, with 12 bases between the two germline ends. The CDR3 loop is CASSAESGAFF. The CDR3 DNA follows: TGCGCCAGCAGCGCCGAATCGGGGGCTTTCTTT.

The genes are TRBV9 and TRBJ2-5; unclear D gene. V lost 4 bases to trimming and J lost 5 bases, with 9 bases between them. Germline lookup yields CDR1 SGDLS and CDR2 YYNGEE. This CDR3 is 12 amino acids long. For the CDR3, the DNA is TGTGCCAGCAGCAGAGGCCGTGAGACCCAGTACTTC. Protein sequence: CASSRGRETQYF. The full variable domain, in which reference TRBV9 and TRBJ2-5 provide the parts outside the CDR3, is DSGVTQTPKHLITATGQRVTLRCSPRSGDLSVYWYQQSLDQGLQFLIQYYNGEERAKGNILERFSAQQFPDLHSELNLSSLELGDSALYFCASSRGRETQYFGPGTRLLVL.

J is TRBJ1-5 and V is TRBV2; 7 nucleotides line up with TRBD1. The CDR3 covers 15 residues. The germline V gene has CDR1 SNHLY and CDR2 FYNNEI. The V segment lost 2 bases and the J segment 4 bases; nucleotides outside the gene matches: 5. The CDR3 protein is CASSEIGQANQPQHF. Here the CDR3 DNA reads TGTGCCAGCAGTGAAATAGGACAGGCAAATCAGCCCCAGCATTTT.

V and J are TRBV5-4 and TRBJ1-1, with TRBD1 identical over 7 bases. Germline lookup yields CDR1 SGHNT and CDR2 YYREEE (reference sequence). CDR3 length: 13 amino acids. Trimming removed 3 bases from V and 10 bases from J; junction bases left unmatched: 9. The CDR3 nucleotides are TGTGCCAGCAGCTCCACGCCGGGACAGACAGCTTTCTTT. The encoded protein is CASSSTPGQTAFF.

This chain uses TRBV7-8 with TRBJ1-1; D is uncertain. The V and J ends lost 1 base and 7 bases respectively, with 10 bases between them. CDR1 is SGHVS, CDR2 FQNEAQ, per germline. CDR3 length: 13 amino acids. This chain's CDR3 is CASSLERDLEAFF. CDR3 in DNA: TGTGCCAGCAGCTTAGAACGGGATCTTGAAGCTTTCTTT.

The CDR3 spells CASSRGGRGFSGANVLTF. The CDR3 coding sequence is TGCGCCAGCAGCCGCGGTGGCAGGGGTTTCTCTGGGGCCAACGTCCTGACTTTC. The chain combines TRBV4-3 with TRBJ2-6; tentatively, D is TRBD1 (6 bases). The CDR3 is 18 amino acids. Looked up from germline, CDR1 is LGHNA and CDR2 is YSLEER. Trimming took off 4 bases at V and 0 bases at J, with 16 bases between the two ends.

This chain links TRBV9 with TRBJ2-3, with 7 bases that match TRBD1. V shed 7 bases, J shed 5 bases, and the junction held 7 bases outside the gene matches. Germline V CDR1 and CDR2: SGDLS, YYNGEE. This CDR3 has 13 residues. The CDR3 coding sequence is TGTGCCAGCGAAGGGGGCGCAAGAGATACGCAGTATTTT. The encoded protein is CASEGGARDTQYF.

Only one count was recorded for this clone. This chain joins TRBV7-2 and TRBJ1-1, with D unresolved. CDR3 length equals 13 residues. Trimming cost V 6 bases and J 2 bases, with 10 bases left between them. Germline CDR1 and CDR2: SGHTA and FQGNSA. Here the CDR3 reads CASSLRGNTEAFF. Written as DNA, the CDR3 is TGTGCCAGCAGTTTACGGGGTAACACTGAAGCTTTCTTT.

The chain uses TRBV5-1 and TRBJ2-1; no reliable D call. V shed 3 bases and J shed 4 bases, with 2 bases lying between them. The germline gives CDR1 SGHRS, CDR2 YFSETQ. This CDR3 has 11 residues. CDR3 region: CASSSYNEQFF. CDR3 DNA sequence: TGCGCCAGCAGCTCTTACAATGAGCAGTTCTTC.

The V call is TRBV6-4, the J call TRBJ1-5, with a possible D match to TRBD1 (5 bases). Trimming shortened V by 5 bases and J by 9 bases, and 20 bases separated the two germline ends. Germline values: CDR1 MRHNA, CDR2 SNTAGT. The CDR3 length is 15 residues. CDR3 loop: CASSTTRGPQWPQHF. In nucleotides, the CDR3 is TGTGCCAGCAGTACCACTCGGGGACCCCAGTGGCCCCAGCATTTT.

For the CDR3, the DNA is TGTGCCAGCAGCCCCCAAGGGTCGGAGACCCAGTACTTC. Protein product: CASSPQGSETQYF. This sequence joins TRBV7-8 and TRBJ2-5; no clear D gene. CDR1 is SGHVS and CDR2 is FQNEAQ in the germline V gene. The CDR3 runs to 13 residues. Trimming cost V 5 bases and J 5 bases, with 12 bases left between them.

This clone has only a few counts. V usage is TRBV4-3 and J usage is TRBJ1-4; the D is unclear. The CDR3 is made up of 15 amino acids. V was clipped by 1 base and J by 8 bases, with 14 bases between them. Germline V gene data show CDR1 as LGHNA and CDR2 as YSLEER. This chain's CDR3 is CASSQGRGMREKLFF. The DNA of the CDR3 is TGCGCCAGCAGCCAAGGACGCGGAATGAGGGAAAAACTGTTTTTT.

The CDR3 DNA follows: TGTGCCAGCAGTTCCCTCAGAAGGGGCTTCGGGGCCCTCCACTTT. Amino acid sequence: CASSSLRRGFGALHF. The chain uses TRBV6-5 and TRBJ1-6, with a possible D match to TRBD1 (5 bases). CDR1 is MNHEY, CDR2 SVGAGI, per germline. This CDR3 is built from 15 residues. The V and J ends lost 4 bases and 14 bases respectively, with 21 bases between them.

This chain connects TRBV27 to TRBJ1-1; a possible D gene is TRBD1 (6 bases). The CDR3 consists of 14 residues. Per the germline V gene, CDR1 is MNHEY and CDR2 is SMNVEV (reference sequence). V was pared by 6 bases and J by 0 bases, with 11 bases between. In DNA form, the CDR3 reads TGTGCCAGCAGGACAGGAGTCATGAACACTGAAGCTTTCTTT. It is translated as CASRTGVMNTEAFF.

The rearrangement joins TRBV12-5 to TRBJ1-6, with TRBD1 as a possible D gene (6 bases). CDR3 length equals 13 residues. V was cut by 6 bases and J by 13 bases, with 16 bases left in between. Germline V lookup: CDR1 LGHNT, CDR2 FRNRAP. CDR3 in amino acids: CASGQGLGFPLHF. CDR3 DNA: TGTGCTAGTGGCCAGGGGCTTGGGTTTCCCCTCCACTTT.

J is TRBJ1-5 and V is TRBV7-2; D is unresolved. In germline, CDR1 is SGHTA, CDR2 FQGNSA. The V end lost 1 base, the J end lost 6 bases, and 10 bases lay between the germline ends. The CDR3 is 14 residues long. CDR3: CASSLGSGRQPQHF. CDR3 in DNA: TGTGCCAGCAGCTTAGGATCTGGGCGTCAGCCCCAGCATTTT. The entire variable domain, with the rest obtained from reference TRBV7-2 and TRBJ1-5, is as follows: GAGVSQSPSNKVTEKGKDVELRCDPISGHTALYWYRQSLGQGLEFLIYFQGNSAPDKSGLPSDRFSAERTGGSVSTLTIQRTQQEDSAVYLCASSLGSGRQPQHFGDGTRLSIL.

The chain links TRBV7-9 to TRBJ2-5, with TRBD1 matching 7 bases. Germline V lookup: CDR1 SEHNR, CDR2 FQNEAQ (reference sequence). The junction had 5 bases not matched to a gene; V was cut back by 6 bases and J by 4 bases. The CDR3 is made up of 13 amino acids. CDR3 sequence reads: CASRPTGVETQYF. The CDR3 DNA reads as TGTGCCAGCAGACCTACAGGGGTAGAGACCCAGTACTTC.

This clone has only one observation. The chain uses TRBV7-6 and TRBJ2-7, with TRBD2 as a possible D gene (5 bases). This CDR3 contains 14 residues. Trimming shortened V by 6 bases and J by 2 bases, and 14 bases separated the two germline ends. Germline V gives CDR1 SGHVS, CDR2 FNYEAQ. This CDR3 is CASSLGEGPYEQYF. In nucleotides, the CDR3 is TGTGCCAGCAGTTTGGGAGAGGGTCCCTACGAGCAGTACTTC.

The rearrangement joins TRBV27 to TRBJ1-6, with D uncertain. V lost 3 bases and J 9 bases, leaving 12 bases between the germline ends. This CDR3 region has 14 residues. CDR1 is MNHEY and CDR2 is SMNVEV in the germline V gene (reference sequence). The CDR3: CASSFGGGGSPLHF. The CDR3 bases are TGTGCCAGCAGTTTTGGAGGAGGCGGTTCACCCCTCCACTTT.

In its sample, this clone was seen a few times. The chain has TRBV4-3 and TRBJ2-1, with TRBD2 matching over 7 bases. This CDR3 spans 17 amino acids. The V and J ends lost 4 bases and 7 bases, in that order; junction bases with no gene match: 16. Germline CDR1 reads LGHNA; CDR2 reads YSLEER. The CDR3 sequence is CASSPQVAGGMGNEQFF. As DNA, the CDR3 is TGCGCCAGCAGCCCACAAGTAGCGGGCGGCATGGGGAATGAGCAGTTCTTC.

The genes are TRBV4-2 and TRBJ2-7, with 12 bases aligning to TRBD2. V was clipped by 4 bases and J by 3 bases; unmatched bases: 4. The length of the CDR3 is 15 residues. Germline values: CDR1 LGHNA, CDR2 YNFKEQ. The CDR3 DNA reads TGTGCCAGCAGCCGACCGACTAGCGGGAGCTACGAGCAGTACTTC. It codes for CASSRPTSGSYEQYF.

The rearrangement joins TRBV11-3 to TRBJ2-7; 10 nucleotides align to TRBD1. Germline V CDR1 and CDR2: SGHNT, YENEEA. CDR3 length: 13 amino acids. With V trimmed by 3 bases and J by 7 bases, 3 bases remained unmatched. The CDR3 DNA sequence: TGTGCCAGCAGCTTGGGACAGGGGCGTGAGCAGTACTTC. This encodes CASSLGQGREQYF.

This clone was seen a single time. The rearrangement joins TRBV11-2 to TRBJ2-1; 10 nucleotides agree with TRBD2. With 4 bases clipped from V and 3 bases from J, the junction kept 9 bases outside the gene matches. The germline V gene has CDR1 SGHAT and CDR2 FQNNGV. The CDR3 length is 17 residues. The CDR3 loop is CASSSWTSGSYYNEQFF. The CDR3 DNA sequence: TGTGCCAGCAGCTCCTGGACTAGCGGTAGTTACTACAATGAGCAGTTCTTC. Variable domain in full (rest from reference TRBV11-2 and TRBJ2-1): EAGVAQSPRYKIIEKRQSVAFWCNPISGHATLYWYQQILGQGPKLLIQFQNNGVVDDSQLPKDRFSAERLKGVDSTLKIQPAKLEDSAVYLCASSSWTSGSYYNEQFFGPGTRLTVL.

This chain links TRBV10-3 with TRBJ2-7; 9 nucleotides match TRBD2. Germline V gene lookup returns CDR1 ENHRY and CDR2 SYGVKD. The CDR3 has 14 residues. Losses at the gene ends were 3 bases for V and 6 bases for J; bases not matched to a gene: 6. CDR3 region: CAISEGGRAGEQYF. The CDR3 coding sequence is TGTGCCATCAGTGAAGGCGGGAGGGCCGGCGAGCAGTACTTC.